These T cell receptor beta chains were read from a single sample in a study of shared clonotypes between healthy human individuals. Repertoires were generated with immunoSEQ multiplex PCR, while TCRdb's copy carries only in-frame clones and drops some. The repertoire holds around 650,000 clones, with approximately 96% as singletons. Sequenced sample: naive CD8+ T cells sorted from blood. Receptors originate from a woman younger than 45 in good health. The CDR3 runs from the conserved cysteine through the conserved F or W. The order of the fields is J gene, clone size, CDR3 length, V gene, D gene, CDR3 protein, CDR3 DNA. D genes are given only for firm matches. Size tells how often a clone was seen (once, few, many) or the class of an expanded clone, and some rows leave it out.

J: TRBJ2-2
size: NA
length: 19
V: TRBV9
D: NA
CDR3: CASSENLGDSSGVKGELFF
DNA: TGTGCCAGCAGCGAGAACTTGGGGGACAGCTCGGGAGTGAAAGGGGAGCTGTTTTTT

J: TRBJ1-2
size: NA
length: 13
V: TRBV2
D: TRBD1
CDR3: CASRTGSLYGYTF
DNA: TGTGCCAGCCGGACAGGATCCCTCTATGGCTACACCTTC

J: TRBJ2-7
size: NA
length: 16
V: TRBV27
D: TRBD1
CDR3: CASSLDGGTGAYEQYF
DNA: TGTGCCAGCAGCTTAGATGGGGGGACAGGCGCTTACGAGCAGTACTTC

J: TRBJ1-5
size: NA
length: 16
V: TRBV2
D: NA
CDR3: CASSEVTQGSYQPQHF
DNA: TGTGCCAGCAGTGAAGTAACCCAGGGTTCCTATCAGCCCCAGCATTTT

J: TRBJ2-7
size: NA
length: 16
V: TRBV27
D: TRBD2
CDR3: CASSLILAGGPHEQYF
DNA: TGTGCCAGCAGTTTAATACTAGCGGGAGGGCCCCACGAGCAGTACTTC

J: TRBJ2-3
size: NA
length: 18
V: TRBV7-8
D: TRBD2
CDR3: CASSLAPGLAGDTDTQYF
DNA: TGTGCCAGCAGCTTAGCCCCGGGACTAGCGGGAGACACAGATACGCAGTATTTT

J: TRBJ1-2
size: NA
length: 15
V: TRBV6-5
D: NA
CDR3: CASSLRTNSNYGYTF
DNA: TGTGCCAGCAGTCTTCGGACAAACTCTAACTATGGCTACACCTTC

J: TRBJ1-1
size: NA
length: 14
V: TRBV6-5
D: NA
CDR3: CASSYYQGGTEAFF
DNA: TGTGCCAGCAGTTACTATCAGGGTGGAACTGAAGCTTTCTTT

J: TRBJ2-7
size: NA
length: 12
V: TRBV5-5
D: NA
CDR3: CASSWVSFEQYF
DNA: TGTGCCAGCAGCTGGGTCTCGTTCGAGCAGTACTTC

J: TRBJ2-7
size: once
length: 13
V: TRBV19
D: NA
CDR3: CASSPGGLYEQYF
DNA: TGTGCCAGTAGTCCTGGCGGGCTCTACGAGCAGTACTTC

J: TRBJ2-2
size: NA
length: 15
V: TRBV19
D: TRBD1
CDR3: CASYGSGDSTGELFF
DNA: TGTGCCAGCTATGGATCCGGGGACAGCACCGGGGAGCTGTTTTTT

J: TRBJ2-1
size: NA
length: 13
V: TRBV13
D: TRBD1
CDR3: CASSFGQGDEQFF
DNA: TGTGCCAGCAGCTTCGGACAGGGTGATGAGCAGTTCTTC

J: TRBJ2-1
size: NA
length: 16
V: TRBV27
D: NA
CDR3: CASRTAGLRTYNEQFF
DNA: TGTGCCAGCAGGACAGCGGGTTTGCGGACCTACAATGAGCAGTTCTTC

J: TRBJ1-5
size: NA
length: 13
V: TRBV28
D: NA
CDR3: CASSKTASRPQHF
DNA: TGTGCCAGCAGTAAGACGGCGAGTCGACCCCAGCATTTT

J: TRBJ2-5
size: once
length: 15
V: TRBV9
D: NA
CDR3: CASSVVESGQETQYF
DNA: TGTGCCAGCAGCGTAGTGGAGTCAGGTCAAGAGACCCAGTACTTC

J: TRBJ2-1
size: NA
length: 16
V: TRBV27
D: TRBD1
CDR3: CASSSTGTGVYNEQFF
DNA: TGTGCCAGCAGTTCGACGGGGACAGGGGTCTACAATGAGCAGTTCTTC

J: TRBJ2-2
size: NA
length: 14
V: TRBV6-5
D: NA
CDR3: CASSYGGGTGELFF
DNA: TGTGCCAGCAGTTATGGAGGGGGCACCGGGGAGCTGTTTTTT

J: TRBJ2-2
size: NA
length: 16
V: TRBV10-1
D: NA
CDR3: CASSDPGASDTGELFF
DNA: TGCGCCAGCAGTGATCCGGGAGCCTCTGACACCGGGGAGCTGTTTTTT

J: TRBJ2-2
size: NA
length: 16
V: TRBV2
D: TRBD2
CDR3: CASGGLAGVHTGELFF
DNA: TGTGCCAGCGGAGGACTAGCGGGGGTCCACACCGGGGAGCTGTTTTTT

J: TRBJ2-7
size: NA
length: 13
V: TRBV5-6
D: NA
CDR3: CASTPTEGLEQYF
DNA: TGTGCCAGCACCCCTACTGAGGGGCTCGAGCAGTACTTC

J: TRBJ2-1
size: NA
length: 18
V: TRBV5-1
D: TRBD2
CDR3: CASSLAHLAAPSYNEQFF
DNA: TGCGCCAGCAGCTTGGCCCATCTAGCGGCACCCTCCTACAATGAGCAGTTCTTC

J: TRBJ2-1
size: NA
length: 18
V: TRBV11-3
D: NA
CDR3: CASSLDPPAADTYNEQFF
DNA: TGTGCCAGCAGCTTAGATCCCCCTGCAGCGGATACCTACAATGAGCAGTTCTTC

J: TRBJ2-3
size: NA
length: 11
V: TRBV28
D: NA
CDR3: CASSPGPREYF
DNA: TGTGCCAGCAGTCCCGGGCCCCGCGAATATTTT

J: TRBJ1-5
size: NA
length: 16
V: TRBV5-8
D: NA
CDR3: CASSSTRWEGNQPQHF
DNA: TGTGCCAGCAGCTCCACCCGATGGGAGGGCAATCAGCCCCAGCATTTT

J: TRBJ2-7
size: NA
length: 14
V: TRBV27
D: NA
CDR3: CASSLMAGNHEQYF
DNA: TGTGCCAGCAGTTTAATGGCAGGGAACCACGAGCAGTACTTC

J: TRBJ2-7
size: NA
length: 13
V: TRBV28
D: NA
CDR3: CASSFASSYEQYF
DNA: TGTGCCAGCAGTTTCGCCAGCTCCTACGAGCAGTACTTC

J: TRBJ2-7
size: NA
length: 15
V: TRBV30
D: NA
CDR3: CAWSVMGSPADEQYF
DNA: TGTGCCTGGAGCGTAATGGGCAGCCCGGCGGACGAGCAGTACTTC

J: TRBJ2-5
size: NA
length: 14
V: TRBV7-2
D: NA
CDR3: CASVEAGIQETQYF
DNA: TGTGCCAGCGTTGAGGCGGGAATCCAAGAGACCCAGTACTTC